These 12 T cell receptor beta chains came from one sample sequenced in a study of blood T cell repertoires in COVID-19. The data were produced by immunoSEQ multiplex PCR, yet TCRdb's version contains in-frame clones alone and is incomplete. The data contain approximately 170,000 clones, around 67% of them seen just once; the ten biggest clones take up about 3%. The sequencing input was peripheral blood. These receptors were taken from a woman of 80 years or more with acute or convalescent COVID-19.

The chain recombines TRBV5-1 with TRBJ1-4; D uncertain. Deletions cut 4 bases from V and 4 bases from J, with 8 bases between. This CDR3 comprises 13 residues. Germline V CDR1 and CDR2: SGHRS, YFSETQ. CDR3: CASSRGINEKLFF. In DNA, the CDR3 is TGCGCCAGCAGCCGAGGGATTAATGAAAAACTGTTTTTT.

CDR3: CASSQGGRGPNEKLFF. For the CDR3, the DNA is TGCGCCAGCAGCCAAGGCGGACGAGGGCCTAATGAAAAACTGTTTTTT. The genes are TRBV4-1 and TRBJ1-4; no reliable D call. Between the trimmed V and J ends, which lost 1 base and 3 bases, there was a span of 12 bases. CDR1 is MGHRA and CDR2 is YSYEKL in the germline V gene. The CDR3 extends over 16 amino acids.

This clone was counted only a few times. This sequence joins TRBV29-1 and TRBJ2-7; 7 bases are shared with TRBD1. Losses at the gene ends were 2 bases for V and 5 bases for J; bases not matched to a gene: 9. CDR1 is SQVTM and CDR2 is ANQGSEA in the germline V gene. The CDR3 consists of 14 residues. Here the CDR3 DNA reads TGCAGCGTTGAACACCACAGGGGAGAGAACGAGCAGTACTTC. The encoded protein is CSVEHHRGENEQYF.

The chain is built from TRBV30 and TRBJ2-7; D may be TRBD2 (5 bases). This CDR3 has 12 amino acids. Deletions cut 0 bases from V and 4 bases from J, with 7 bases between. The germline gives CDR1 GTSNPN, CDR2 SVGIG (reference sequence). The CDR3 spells CAWSVLGYEQYF. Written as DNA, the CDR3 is TGTGCCTGGAGTGTACTAGGTTACGAGCAGTACTTC.

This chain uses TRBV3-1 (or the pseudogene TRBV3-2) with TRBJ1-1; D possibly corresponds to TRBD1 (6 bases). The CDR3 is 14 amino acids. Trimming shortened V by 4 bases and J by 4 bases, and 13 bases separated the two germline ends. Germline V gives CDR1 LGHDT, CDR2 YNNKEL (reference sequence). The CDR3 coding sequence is TGTGCCAGCAGCCTGAGCCAGGGGCTCACTGAAGCTTTCTTT. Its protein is CASSLSQGLTEAFF.

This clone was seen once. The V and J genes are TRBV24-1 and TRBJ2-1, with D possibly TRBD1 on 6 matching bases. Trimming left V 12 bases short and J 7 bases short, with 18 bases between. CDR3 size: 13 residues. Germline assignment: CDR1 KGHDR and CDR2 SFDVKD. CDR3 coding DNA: TGTGCCGCCCAGGGGTCTAGTGTGAATGAGCAGTTCTTC. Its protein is CAAQGSSVNEQFF.

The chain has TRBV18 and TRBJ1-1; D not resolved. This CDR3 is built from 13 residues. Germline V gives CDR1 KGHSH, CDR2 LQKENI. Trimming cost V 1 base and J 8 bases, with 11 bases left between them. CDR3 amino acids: CASSPRSVSEAFF. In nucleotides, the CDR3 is TGTGCCAGCTCACCACGATCGGTATCGGAAGCTTTCTTT.

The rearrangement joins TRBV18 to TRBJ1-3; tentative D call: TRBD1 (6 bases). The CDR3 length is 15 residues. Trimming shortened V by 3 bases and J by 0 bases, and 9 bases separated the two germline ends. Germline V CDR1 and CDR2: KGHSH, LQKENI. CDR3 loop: CASSPDRSSGNTIYF. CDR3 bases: TGTGCCAGCTCACCGGACAGAAGCTCTGGAAACACCATATATTTT.

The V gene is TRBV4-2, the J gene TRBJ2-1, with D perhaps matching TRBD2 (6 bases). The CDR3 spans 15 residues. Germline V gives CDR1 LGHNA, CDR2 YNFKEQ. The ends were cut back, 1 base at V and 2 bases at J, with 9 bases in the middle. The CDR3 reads CASSQVRGTYNEQFF. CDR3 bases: TGTGCCAGCAGCCAAGTTCGGGGGACCTACAATGAGCAGTTCTTC.

In DNA form, the CDR3 reads TGCAGCATATCTCTAGGCGGCACAGATACGCAGTATTTT. It is translated as CSISLGGTDTQYF. This rearrangement joins TRBV29-1 to TRBJ2-3; D gene ambiguous. The CDR3 is made up of 13 amino acids. Germline V lookup: CDR1 SQVTM, CDR2 ANQGSEA. V shed 8 bases and J shed 1 base, with 13 bases lying between them.

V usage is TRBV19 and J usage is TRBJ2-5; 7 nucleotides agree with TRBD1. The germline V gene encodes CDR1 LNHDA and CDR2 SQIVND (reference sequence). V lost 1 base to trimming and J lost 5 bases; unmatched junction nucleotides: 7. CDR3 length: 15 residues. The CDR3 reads CASSIANRGEETQYF. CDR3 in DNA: TGTGCCAGTAGTATAGCGAACAGGGGAGAGGAGACCCAGTACTTC.

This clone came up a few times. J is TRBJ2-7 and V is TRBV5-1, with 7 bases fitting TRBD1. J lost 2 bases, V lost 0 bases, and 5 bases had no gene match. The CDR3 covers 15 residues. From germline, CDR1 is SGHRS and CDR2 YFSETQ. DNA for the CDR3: TGCGCCAGCAGCTTGGTTGAAGGGGGCCCCTACGAGCAGTACTTC. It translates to CASSLVEGGPYEQYF.